This entry lists 17 T cell receptor beta chains sequenced from one sample in a study of blood T cell repertoires in COVID-19. Profiling relied on immunoSEQ multiplex PCR, and the TCRdb table lists in-frame clones only, not all of them. This sample yields about 320,000 clones, of which 90% to 95% are seen a single time; roughly 3.6% belongs to the top ten. Sequencing was carried out using PBMCs or T cells enriched from blood (not recorded which). These receptors all come from a woman aged 25-40 years who had been exposed to COVID-19.

The chain combines TRBV3-1 (or the pseudogene TRBV3-2) with TRBJ2-2; 9 bases agree with TRBD2. The CDR3 is made up of 15 amino acids. Unmatched junction bases numbered 8, after V lost 5 bases and J lost 7 bases. The V gene's germline CDR1 is LGHDT and CDR2 YNNKEL (reference sequence). The CDR3 loop is CASSTLAGNGGELFF. The CDR3 nucleotides are TGTGCCAGCAGCACCCTAGCGGGGAACGGCGGGGAGCTGTTTTTT.

The chain couples TRBV11-2 to TRBJ2-7, with D maybe TRBD1 (8 bases). The CDR3 is 16 residues long. The V gene lost 5 bases and the J gene lost 5 bases, with 22 bases spanning the gap. Germline values: CDR1 SGHAT, CDR2 FQNNGV. The DNA of the CDR3 is TGTGCCAGCAGCCCCAGGGGGCGGGGGCGAGGCGACGAGCAGTACTTC. The encoded protein is CASSPRGRGRGDEQYF.

The rearrangement uses TRBV6-1 and TRBJ2-2; D may be TRBD1 (6 bases). The CDR3 is made up of 16 amino acids. Trimming removed 4 bases from V and 7 bases from J, with 19 bases in between. Germline values: CDR1 MNHNS, CDR2 SASEGT. CDR3 sequence reads: CASSARGSAGHGELFF. The CDR3 bases are TGTGCCAGCAGTGCGAGGGGGTCCGCCGGCCACGGGGAGCTGTTTTTT.

The rearrangement links TRBV21-1 to TRBJ1-6. TRBV21-1 is a documented pseudogene. This CDR3 region has 13 residues. The CDR3 coding sequence is TGTGCCAGCATCCTGGGAGGGGATTCACCCCTCCACTTT. Translation gives CASILGGDSPLHF.

The chain uses TRBV21-1 and TRBJ2-3; the table's D call TRBD1 went unverified against the DNA. TRBV21-1 is a pseudogene locus. CDR3 length: 15 residues. Written as DNA, the CDR3 is TGTGCCAGCAGCAAAGGGCATGTGCGCACAGATACGCAGTATTTT. Residues: CASSKGHVRTDTQYF.

This sequence joins TRBV18 and TRBJ1-2; the D is unclear. Germline CDR1 KGHSH, CDR2 LQKENI. The CDR3 contains 16 residues. V was cut by 0 bases and J by 6 bases, with 17 bases left in between. The CDR3 spells CASSPPWIRVGDGYTF. DNA of the CDR3: TGTGCCAGCTCACCACCGTGGATACGGGTCGGAGATGGCTACACCTTC.

The chain uses TRBV7-9 and TRBJ1-4, with 8 bases lining up with TRBD1. CDR1 is SEHNR and CDR2 is FQNEAQ in the germline V gene (reference sequence). The CDR3 sequence is 15 residues long. Unmatched junction bases numbered 6, after V lost 5 bases and J lost 4 bases. The CDR3 nucleotides are TGTGCCAGCAGCGTTCGACAGGGGATTAATGAAAAACTGTTTTTT. This translates into CASSVRQGINEKLFF. The full variable domain, in which reference TRBV7-9 and TRBJ1-4 provide the parts outside the CDR3, is DTGVSQNPRHKITKRGQNVTFRCDPISEHNRLYWYRQTLGQGPEFLTYFQNEAQLEKSRLLSDRFSAERPKGSFSTLEIQRTEQGDSAMYLCASSVRQGINEKLFFGSGTQLSVL.

This chain uses TRBV12-3 or TRBV12-4 with TRBJ1-1; TRBD1 agrees at 10 bases. V was clipped by 6 bases and J by 11 bases; unmatched bases: 9. The CDR3 extends over 13 amino acids. CDR3 in amino acids: CASRWTGGADAFF. The CDR3 bases are TGTGCCAGCAGATGGACAGGGGGAGCCGATGCTTTCTTT.

This rearrangement joins TRBV18 to TRBJ2-7, with unresolved D. The V end was cut by 1 base, the J end by 2 bases, with 9 bases between. The germline gives CDR1 KGHSH, CDR2 LQKENI. The CDR3 is 14 amino acids. CDR3 protein: CASSPLGNAYEQYF. In nucleotides, the CDR3 is TGTGCCAGCTCACCACTTGGCAACGCCTACGAGCAGTACTTC.

The V gene is TRBV9, the J gene TRBJ1-4; 11 bases align to TRBD1. The CDR3 is 16 residues long. Germline CDR1 and CDR2: SGDLS and YYNGEE. With 0 bases clipped from V and 8 bases from J, the junction kept 6 bases outside the gene matches. CDR3 coding DNA: TGTGCCAGCAGCGTAGGATCTCGGACAGGGGGCGAAAAACTGTTTTTT. Protein: CASSVGSRTGGEKLFF. The full variable domain, rest sourced from reference TRBV9 and TRBJ1-4, is DSGVTQTPKHLITATGQRVTLRCSPRSGDLSVYWYQQSLDQGLQFLIQYYNGEERAKGNILERFSAQQFPDLHSELNLSSLELGDSALYFCASSVGSRTGGEKLFFGSGTQLSVL.

The chain is built from TRBV11-2 and TRBJ1-6; D gene unclear. Germline lookup yields CDR1 SGHAT and CDR2 FQNNGV. The CDR3 contains 11 residues. Trimming pared 5 bases from V and 10 bases from J, leaving 6 bases between. Written as DNA, the CDR3 is TGTGCCAGCAGCCCGGGGTCACCCCTCCACTTT. As protein: CASSPGSPLHF. Using reference TRBV11-2 and TRBJ1-6 for the parts outside the CDR3, the full variable domain is EAGVAQSPRYKIIEKRQSVAFWCNPISGHATLYWYQQILGQGPKLLIQFQNNGVVDDSQLPKDRFSAERLKGVDSTLKIQPAKLEDSAVYLCASSPGSPLHFGNGTRLTVT.

The chain couples TRBV3-1 (or the pseudogene TRBV3-2) to TRBJ1-5; D possibly corresponds to TRBD1 (6 bases). V was shortened by 1 base and J by 5 bases, with 9 bases between the two germline ends. CDR1 and CDR2 (germline): LGHDT, YNNKEL (reference sequence). The CDR3 spans 14 residues. The CDR3 DNA is TGTGCCAGCAGCCAAGCAGGGGTGGATCAGCCCCAGCATTTT. Residues: CASSQAGVDQPQHF.

There are a few counts of this clone. V usage is TRBV4-3 and J usage is TRBJ1-6; D remains ambiguous. Germline lookup yields CDR1 LGHNA and CDR2 YSLEER. V lost 0 bases to trimming and J lost 8 bases, with 14 bases between them. The CDR3 contains 16 residues. As DNA, the CDR3 is TGCGCCAGCAGCCAAGAAGCGGGCACTATCCATTCACCCCTCCACTTT. Its translation is CASSQEAGTIHSPLHF.

This chain uses TRBV7-2 with TRBJ1-1; 7 bases fit TRBD1. The CDR3 length is 18 residues. Germline values: CDR1 SGHTA, CDR2 FQGNSA. V lost 4 bases, J lost 3 bases, and 17 bases stayed unmatched. CDR3 coding DNA: TGTGCCAGCAGCTCCAGGAGGTTAGAGGGGGCTAAGGACACTGAAGCTTTCTTT. It codes for CASSSRRLEGAKDTEAFF.

V usage is TRBV18 and J usage is TRBJ2-1; D unresolved. CDR1 KGHSH and CDR2 LQKENI come from the germline V gene. V was clipped by 7 bases and J by 6 bases, with 10 bases between them. The CDR3 covers 12 residues. The CDR3 loop reads CASFNPGNEQFF. The CDR3 nucleotides read TGTGCCAGCTTCAACCCGGGCAATGAGCAGTTCTTC.

V and J are TRBV5-5 and TRBJ2-2; 7 bases agree with TRBD1. Germline CDR1 reads SGHKS; CDR2 reads YYEKEE (reference sequence). With 2 bases clipped from V and 1 base from J, the junction kept 5 bases outside the gene matches. This CDR3 has 16 amino acids. The CDR3 loop reads CASSLWTGRNTGELFF. As DNA, the CDR3 is TGTGCCAGCAGCTTATGGACAGGACGGAACACCGGGGAGCTGTTTTTT.

The chain couples TRBV9 to TRBJ2-1; D ambiguous. This CDR3 is built from 16 residues. Germline V CDR1 and CDR2: SGDLS, YYNGEE. Trimming pared 1 base from V and 9 bases from J, leaving 20 bases between. The CDR3 coding sequence is TGTGCCAGCAGCGTACATTTTCGAAAAACGTCGGGTGAGCAGTTCTTC. It specifies CASSVHFRKTSGEQFF.